A single sample is the source of the 32 T cell receptor beta chains below, sequenced in a study of shared clonotypes between healthy human individuals. Produced via immunoSEQ multiplex PCR; TCRdb's table is partial and in-frame only. The table records some 1.1 million clones, approximately 75% of them present only once. Sequencing used memory CD4+ T cells from PBMCs. The subset is: CD45RA-negative fraction. These receptors were collected from a man between 18 and 35 years old in good health. Some clones in this sample may be carry-over from other donors' samples.

V gene TRBV11-2 combines with J gene TRBJ2-2; the D is unclear. This CDR3 has 12 amino acids. Trimming removed 5 bases from V and 7 bases from J, with 8 bases in between. Germline assignment: CDR1 SGHAT and CDR2 FQNNGV. This chain's CDR3 is CASSPFGGELFF. CDR3 DNA sequence: TGTGCCAGCAGCCCGTTTGGCGGGGAGCTGTTTTTT. Together with reference TRBV11-2 and TRBJ2-2, the CDR3 gives the full variable domain: EAGVAQSPRYKIIEKRQSVAFWCNPISGHATLYWYQQILGQGPKLLIQFQNNGVVDDSQLPKDRFSAERLKGVDSTLKIQPAKLEDSAVYLCASSPFGGELFFGEGSRLTVL.

The chain joins TRBV19 to TRBJ1-2, with 11 bases lining up with TRBD1. Germline CDR1 reads LNHDA; CDR2 reads SQIVND (reference sequence). This CDR3 spans 14 amino acids. Trimming took 5 bases from V and 10 from J; bases not matched to a gene: 9. The CDR3 DNA is TGTGCCAGTAGTGACCGGGACAGGGGGTCTGACTACACCTTC. Its protein is CASSDRDRGSDYTF.

This chain links TRBV4-1 with TRBJ1-5; TRBD1 is a possible D gene (6 bases). V lost 2 bases, J lost 0 bases, and 17 bases lay in between. The length of the CDR3 is 18 residues. Germline lookup yields CDR1 MGHRA and CDR2 YSYEKL. The CDR3 bases are TGCGCCAGCAGCCAATACACTATTACAGGGAATAGCAATCAGCCCCAGCATTTT. As protein: CASSQYTITGNSNQPQHF.

The chain carries TRBV9 and TRBJ2-3; no firm D call. The V gene's germline CDR1 is SGDLS and CDR2 YYNGEE. V was clipped by 0 bases and J by 3 bases, with 11 bases between them. CDR3 length equals 15 residues. The CDR3 DNA follows: TGTGCCAGCAGCGTAGGACCGGTGGGGACAGATACGCAGTATTTT. It yields the protein CASSVGPVGTDTQYF.

The V call is TRBV28, the J call TRBJ2-7, with D perhaps matching TRBD1 or TRBD2 (6 bases each). The CDR3 is made up of 14 amino acids. V was pared by 1 base and J by 4 bases, with 11 bases between. Germline V gene sequence: CDR1 MDHEN, CDR2 SYDVKM. The CDR3 DNA reads TGTGCCAGCAGTTTATCGGGGGCCCGTTACGAGCAGTACTTC. Protein: CASSLSGARYEQYF.

CDR3 protein: CASSQLAGSNTGELFF. In DNA form, the CDR3 reads TGCGCCAGCAGCCAACTAGCGGGTTCGAACACCGGGGAGCTGTTTTTT. The chain combines TRBV4-3 with TRBJ2-2, with 8 bases matching TRBD2. In germline, CDR1 is LGHNA, CDR2 YSLEER. The ends lost 2 bases at V and 0 bases at J; junction bases unmatched: 2. The CDR3 is made up of 16 amino acids.

The V call is TRBV11-2, the J call TRBJ2-7; 7 positions agree with TRBD1. The CDR3 loop spans 14 amino acids. The V gene end was trimmed by 3 bases and the J gene end by 3 bases; junction bases not matched to a gene: 5. Germline V gives CDR1 SGHAT, CDR2 FQNNGV. This chain's CDR3 is CASSFSGGFYEQYF. As DNA, the CDR3 is TGTGCCAGCAGCTTTTCAGGGGGTTTCTACGAGCAGTACTTC.

This clone was detected once. This chain connects TRBV5-6 to TRBJ2-5; D is perhaps TRBD1 or TRBD2 (5 bases each). The V and J ends lost 0 bases and 0 bases respectively, with 12 bases between them. Germline lookup yields CDR1 SGHDT and CDR2 YYEEEE. This CDR3 has 16 amino acids. The CDR3 here is CASSLELGENQETQYF. CDR3 sequence (DNA): TGTGCCAGCAGCTTGGAGTTAGGGGAGAACCAAGAGACCCAGTACTTC.

This clone was found many times. This specimen includes other DNA sequences encoding the same CDR3. The rearrangement joins TRBV29-1 to TRBJ2-7, with 12 bases aligning to TRBD1. This CDR3 region has 16 residues. V lost 6 bases, J lost 7 bases, and 16 bases stayed unmatched. The germline V gene encodes CDR1 SQVTM and CDR2 ANQGSEA. CDR3 sequence (DNA): TGCAGCGTCACAGGGACAGGGGGCCAGAGGTGGGAAGAGCAGTACTTC. Its protein is CSVTGTGGQRWEEQYF.

V usage is TRBV2 and J usage is TRBJ1-2; D is possibly TRBD1 (5 bases). This CDR3 has 15 amino acids. The V end lost 7 bases, the J end lost 7 bases, and 22 bases lay between the germline ends. CDR1 is SNHLY and CDR2 is FYNNEI in the germline V gene. CDR3: CASKRGAVPAGGYTF. For the CDR3, the DNA is TGTGCCAGCAAGAGGGGCGCGGTGCCGGCCGGTGGCTACACCTTC. Variable domain in full (rest from reference TRBV2 and TRBJ1-2): EPEVTQTPSHQVTQMGQEVILRCVPISNHLYFYWYRQILGQKVEFLVSFYNNEISEKSEIFDDQFSVERPDGSNFTLKIRSTKLEDSAMYFCASKRGAVPAGGYTFGSGTRLTVV.

In this sample, this clone turned up a few times. Other DNA sequences from this sample encode an identical CDR3 as well. The rearrangement joins TRBV30 to TRBJ1-3; tentative D call: TRBD1 (5 bases). The CDR3 loop spans 14 amino acids. The germline gives CDR1 GTSNPN, CDR2 SVGIG (reference sequence). Trimming took 0 bases from V and 0 from J, leaving 6 bases between them. The CDR3 DNA reads TGTGCCTGGAGTGTGGGGCTCTCTGGAAACACCATATATTTT. Protein product: CAWSVGLSGNTIYF.

The chain employs TRBV5-1 and TRBJ2-7; perhaps TRBD2 as D (6 bases). Trimming stripped 0 bases from V and 6 bases from J, with 16 bases between. The CDR3 spans 15 residues. CDR1 and CDR2 (germline): SGHRS, YFSETQ. The CDR3: CASSLGGGTEFEQYF. CDR3 nucleotide sequence: TGCGCCAGCAGCTTGGGTGGCGGGACCGAATTCGAGCAGTACTTC.

This clone was observed once. The V and J genes are TRBV7-9 and TRBJ2-4; 8 bases map to TRBD1. The CDR3 length is 14 residues. Germline assignment: CDR1 SEHNR and CDR2 FQNEAQ (reference sequence). Trimming removed 6 bases from V and 13 bases from J; junction bases left unmatched: 14. CDR3 amino acids: CASSGMGGQGTQYF. The CDR3, as DNA: TGTGCCAGCAGTGGGATGGGCGGACAGGGAACGCAGTACTTC.

This sequence joins TRBV27 and TRBJ2-5; possible D gene TRBD1, 6 bases. V lost 4 bases and J lost 5, with 17 bases in between. This CDR3 has 15 residues. Germline CDR1 and CDR2: MNHEY and SMNVEV (reference sequence). The CDR3, as DNA: TGTGCCAGCAGTTCGGGTACAACAGGGAGTGAGACCCAGTACTTC. This codes for CASSSGTTGSETQYF.

The chain uses TRBV6-5 and TRBJ2-1, with D possibly called TRBD1 or TRBD2 (6 bases each). Germline values: CDR1 MNHEY, CDR2 SVGAGI. CDR3 length equals 15 residues. V lost 2 bases and J lost 8, with 16 bases in between. CDR3 residues: CASSYGLGGADEQFF. For the CDR3, the DNA is TGTGCCAGCAGTTACGGGTTGGGGGGCGCGGATGAGCAGTTCTTC.

The rearrangement uses TRBV5-1 and TRBJ2-1, with 12 positions matching TRBD2. The germline V gene has CDR1 SGHRS and CDR2 YFSETQ. The CDR3 has 17 amino acids. V was clipped by 0 bases and J by 9 bases; unmatched bases: 10. Here the CDR3 reads CASSLVASGRAYSEQFF. The CDR3 DNA follows: TGCGCCAGCAGCTTGGTGGCTAGCGGGAGGGCCTATAGTGAGCAGTTCTTC. The full variable domain, its missing parts supplied by reference TRBV5-1 and TRBJ2-1, is KAGVTQTPRYLIKTRGQQVTLSCSPISGHRSVSWYQQTPGQGLQFLFEYFSETQRNKGNFPGRFSGRQFSNSRSEMNVSTLELGDSALYLCASSLVASGRAYSEQFFGPGTRLTVL.

V is TRBV7-2 and J is TRBJ2-5; D might be TRBD2 (5 bases). The germline gives CDR1 SGHTA, CDR2 FQGNSA. The ends were cut back, 5 bases at V and 5 bases at J, with 15 bases in the middle. This CDR3 is built from 14 residues. The CDR3 reads CASSLLTGGETQYF. The CDR3 DNA sequence: TGTGCCAGCAGCCTCCTCACGGGCGGGGAGACCCAGTACTTC.

This chain links TRBV4-1 with TRBJ1-4, with 7 bases matching TRBD1. The CDR3 has 15 amino acids. Trimming at V came to 4 bases and at J to 8 bases, leaving 10 bases not matched to a gene. Per the germline V gene, CDR1 is MGHRA and CDR2 is YSYEKL. CDR3 residues: CASSRTGTAGEKLFF. CDR3 DNA sequence: TGCGCCAGCAGCCGGACCGGGACAGCAGGCGAAAAACTGTTTTTT.

The chain has TRBV27 and TRBJ1-2, with no clear D. Trimming shortened V by 6 bases and J by 0 bases, and 14 bases separated the two germline ends. From germline, CDR1 is MNHEY and CDR2 SMNVEV (reference sequence). CDR3 size: 15 residues. CDR3 sequence reads: CASSAAGSPNYGYTF. Written as DNA, the CDR3 is TGTGCCAGCAGCGCCGCGGGCAGTCCTAACTATGGCTACACCTTC.

In DNA, the CDR3 is TGTGCCTCCTCCACCTCGAGGGACAGGGTAGGCACTGAAGCTTTCTTT. This sequence encodes CASSTSRDRVGTEAFF. The chain is built from TRBV6-6 and TRBJ1-1; 9 positions match TRBD1. J lost 4 bases, V lost 11 bases, and 17 bases had no gene match. CDR1 is MNHNY, CDR2 SVGAGI, per germline (reference sequence). The CDR3 totals 16 residues.

The chain has TRBV4-1 and TRBJ1-5; no reliable D call. Germline lookup yields CDR1 MGHRA and CDR2 YSYEKL. This CDR3 is built from 17 residues. Trimming stripped 1 base from V and 4 bases from J, with 17 bases between. As DNA, the CDR3 is TGCGCCAGCAGCCAAGTATTCTCCGTCACACCAAATCAGCCCCAGCATTTT. Residues: CASSQVFSVTPNQPQHF.

This clone came up a few times. This rearrangement joins TRBV5-1 to TRBJ2-5; 7 bases line up with TRBD2. The J segment lost 6 bases and the V segment lost 2 bases, leaving 10 bases of the junction unmatched. Germline assignment: CDR1 SGHRS and CDR2 YFSETQ. The CDR3 contains 15 residues. The CDR3 sequence is CASSFSSGSEKTQYF. The CDR3 DNA follows: TGCGCCAGCAGCTTCTCTAGCGGCTCGGAGAAGACCCAGTACTTC.

The genes are TRBV6-4 and TRBJ2-3; D not certain. V lost 6 bases, J lost 4 bases, and 8 bases lay in between. The CDR3 length is 12 residues. CDR1 and CDR2 (germline): MRHNA, SNTAGT. This CDR3 is CASREHSDTQYF. The CDR3 coding sequence is TGTGCCAGCAGAGAACACTCAGATACGCAGTATTTT.

This clone was picked up many times. The genes are TRBV11-2 and TRBJ2-5; 12 bases map to TRBD2. The germline CDR1 and CDR2 sequences are SGHAT and FQNNGV. J lost 4 bases, V lost 7 bases, and 4 bases had no gene match. The CDR3 consists of 14 residues. CDR3 coding DNA: TGTGCCAGCAAGCCGGGACTAGCGGGAGAGACCCAGTACTTC. It yields the protein CASKPGLAGETQYF.

This chain joins TRBV14 and TRBJ2-2; TRBD2 agrees at 11 bases. There are 18 residues in the CDR3. Germline V CDR1 and CDR2: SGHDN, FVKESK. With V trimmed by 0 bases and J by 7 bases, 10 bases remained unmatched. In DNA, the CDR3 is TGTGCCAGCAGCCAAGATACCATAGCGGGAGGGCGAGGCGGGGAGCTGTTTTTT. It translates to CASSQDTIAGGRGGELFF. Full variable domain (rest looked up from reference TRBV14 and TRBJ2-2): EAGVTQFPSHSVIEKGQTVTLRCDPISGHDNLYWYRRVMGKEIKFLLHFVKESKQDESGMPNNRFLAERTGGTYSTLKVQPAELEDSGVYFCASSQDTIAGGRGGELFFGEGSRLTVL.

The genes are TRBV20-1 and TRBJ2-1; D might be TRBD2 (6 bases). CDR3 length: 11 residues. The ends were cut back, 7 bases at V and 3 bases at J, with 7 bases in the middle. The germline V gene has CDR1 DFQATT and CDR2 SNEGSKA (reference sequence). The CDR3 loop is CSGRDYNEQFF. In DNA form, the CDR3 reads TGCAGTGGGCGGGACTACAATGAGCAGTTCTTC.

V gene TRBV28 combines with J gene TRBJ2-1, with D perhaps assigned TRBD1 or TRBD2 (5 bases each). Germline assignment: CDR1 MDHEN and CDR2 SYDVKM. V lost 5 bases, J lost 0 bases, and 23 bases lay in between. This CDR3 contains 19 residues. CDR3: CASSPYRPGRPSSYNEQFF. CDR3 in DNA: TGTGCCAGCAGTCCTTACCGACCGGGACGTCCGAGCTCCTACAATGAGCAGTTCTTC.

The rearrangement uses TRBV19 and TRBJ2-1, with 7 bases fitting TRBD1. The CDR3 length is 14 residues. The germline gives CDR1 LNHDA, CDR2 SQIVND (reference sequence). J gave up 5 bases and V 7 bases, and 8 bases lay outside the gene matches. The DNA for the CDR3 is TGTGCCAGTAACCCTGGGACAGCTAACAATGAGCAGTTCTTC. As protein: CASNPGTANNEQFF.

V gene TRBV7-2 combines with J gene TRBJ2-1; a weak D match, TRBD2 (5 bases). Trimming shortened V by 2 bases and J by 8 bases, and 13 bases separated the two germline ends. The CDR3 is 14 residues long. Germline CDR1 is SGHTA and CDR2 is FQGNSA. The CDR3 loop is CASSLLGVRHEQFF. In DNA, the CDR3 is TGTGCCAGCAGCTTACTCGGGGTGAGGCATGAGCAGTTCTTC.

This chain joins TRBV28 and TRBJ2-3, with 8 bases that match TRBD1. CDR3 length: 14 amino acids. Trimming at V came to 5 bases and at J to 2 bases, leaving 3 bases not matched to a gene. Germline V gives CDR1 MDHEN, CDR2 SYDVKM. The CDR3 coding sequence is TGTGCCAGCAGTGGACAGGGTTTCACAGATACGCAGTATTTT. Protein sequence: CASSGQGFTDTQYF.

The chain uses TRBV2 and TRBJ2-5; D might be TRBD2 (6 bases). Germline CDR1 is SNHLY and CDR2 is FYNNEI. Trimming shortened V by 11 bases and J by 4 bases, and 17 bases separated the two germline ends. The CDR3 consists of 13 residues. The CDR3 protein is CAGSGEVLETQYF. The CDR3 DNA follows: TGTGCCGGTAGCGGAGAGGTCCTAGAGACCCAGTACTTC.

This clone was counted between two and nine times. V and J are TRBV5-4 and TRBJ2-7; weak D call: TRBD1 (6 bases). The CDR3 contains 13 residues. Trimming removed 4 bases at V and 3 bases at J, with 11 bases between. Germline-derived CDR1 and CDR2 are SGHNT and YYREEE (reference sequence). The CDR3 coding sequence is TGTGCCAGCAGCCCTGACAGGTTCTACGAGCAGTACTTC. This encodes CASSPDRFYEQYF.